Below, 2 T cell receptor beta chains from the same sample are listed, as sequenced in a study of CD8 T cells in Susac syndrome. A quantity of about 0.5 to 1 ug RNA underwent reverse transcription using random hexamers. Each CDR3 protein is one row after TCRdb ran MiXCR on the immunoSEQ multiplex PCR reads. The sample holds 75,000 or so distinct CDR3 sequences; about 93% are singletons and the top ten take about 0.99%. The sequenced sample consisted of CD8+ T cells from PBMCs. All receptors derive from a human donor with Susac syndrome.

The CDR3 loop is CASSWTSGSQETQYF. In DNA form, the CDR3 reads TGTGCCAGCAGTTGGACTAGCGGGAGCCAAGAGACCCAGTACTTC. The chain combines TRBV6-1 with TRBJ2-5, with 13 bases aligning to TRBD2. The CDR3 has 15 amino acids. Germline CDR1 reads MNHNS; CDR2 reads SASEGT. With 5 bases clipped from V and 1 base from J, the junction kept 1 base outside the gene matches.

The chain uses TRBV29-1 and TRBJ2-7; maybe TRBD2 (6 bases). The germline V and J ends were trimmed by 3 bases and 2 bases, with 11 bases remaining between them. Germline CDR1 is SQVTM and CDR2 is ANQGSEA. This CDR3 has 13 amino acids. DNA for the CDR3: TGCAGCGTTGATACGGGGGTCGCCTACGAGCAGTACTTC. Amino acid sequence: CSVDTGVAYEQYF.